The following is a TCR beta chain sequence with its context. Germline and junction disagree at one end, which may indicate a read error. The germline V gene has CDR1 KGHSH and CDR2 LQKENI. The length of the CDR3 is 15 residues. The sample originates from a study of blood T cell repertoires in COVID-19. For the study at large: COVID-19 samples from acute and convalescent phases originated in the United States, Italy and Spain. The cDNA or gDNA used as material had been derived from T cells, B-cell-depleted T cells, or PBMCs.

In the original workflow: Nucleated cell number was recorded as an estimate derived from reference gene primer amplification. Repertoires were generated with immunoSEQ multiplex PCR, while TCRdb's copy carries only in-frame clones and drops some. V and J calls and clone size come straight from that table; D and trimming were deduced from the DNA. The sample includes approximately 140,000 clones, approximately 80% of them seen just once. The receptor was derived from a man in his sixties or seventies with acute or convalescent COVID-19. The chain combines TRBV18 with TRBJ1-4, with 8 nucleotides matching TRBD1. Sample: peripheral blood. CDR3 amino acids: CASSPRTGPNGKLFF. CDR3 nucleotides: TGTGCCAGCTCACCGCGGACAGGGCCTAATGGAAAACTGTTTTTT. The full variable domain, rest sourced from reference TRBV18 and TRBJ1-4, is NAGVMQNPRHLVRRRGQEARLRCSPMKGHSHVYWYRQLPEEGLKFMVYLQKENIIDESGMPKERFSAEFPKEGPSILRIQQVVRGDSAAYFCASSPRTGPNGKLFFGSGTQLSVL.